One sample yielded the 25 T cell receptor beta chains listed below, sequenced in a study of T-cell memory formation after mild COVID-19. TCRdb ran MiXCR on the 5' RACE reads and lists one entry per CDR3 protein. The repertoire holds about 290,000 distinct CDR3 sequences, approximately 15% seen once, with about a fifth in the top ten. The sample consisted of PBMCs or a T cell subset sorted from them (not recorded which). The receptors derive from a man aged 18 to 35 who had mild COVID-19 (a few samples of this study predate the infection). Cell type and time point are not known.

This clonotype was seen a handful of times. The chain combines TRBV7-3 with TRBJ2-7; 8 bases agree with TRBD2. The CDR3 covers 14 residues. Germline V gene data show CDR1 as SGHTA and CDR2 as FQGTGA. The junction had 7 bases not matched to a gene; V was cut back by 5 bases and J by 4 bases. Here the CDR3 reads CASSTLAGQYEQYV. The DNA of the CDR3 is TGTGCCAGCAGCACCCTAGCGGGCCAATACGAGCAGTACGTC.

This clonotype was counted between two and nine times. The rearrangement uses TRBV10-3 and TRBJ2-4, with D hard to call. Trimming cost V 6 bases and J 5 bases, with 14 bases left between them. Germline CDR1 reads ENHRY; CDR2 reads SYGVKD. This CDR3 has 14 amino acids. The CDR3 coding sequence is TGTGCCATCAGGGGCCAGGAGAGTGAAAACATTCAGTACTTC. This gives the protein CAIRGQESENIQYF.

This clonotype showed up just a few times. The CDR3 here is CASSASGGGQETQYF. The DNA for the CDR3 is TGTGCCAGCAGCGCCTCGGGCGGGGGGCAAGAGACCCAGTACTTC. The chain links TRBV7-3 to TRBJ2-5; 8 bases map to TRBD2. J was trimmed by 2 bases and V by 5 bases; bases with no gene match: 7. The CDR3 runs to 15 residues. CDR1 and CDR2 (germline): SGHTA, FQGTGA.

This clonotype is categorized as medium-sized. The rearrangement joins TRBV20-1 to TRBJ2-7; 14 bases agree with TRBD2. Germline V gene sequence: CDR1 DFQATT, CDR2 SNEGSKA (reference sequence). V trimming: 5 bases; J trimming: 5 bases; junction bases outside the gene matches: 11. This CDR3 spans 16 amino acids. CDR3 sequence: CSASTSGGAGFNEQYF. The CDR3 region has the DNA TGCAGTGCTTCGACTAGCGGGGGGGCCGGTTTTAACGAGCAGTACTTC.

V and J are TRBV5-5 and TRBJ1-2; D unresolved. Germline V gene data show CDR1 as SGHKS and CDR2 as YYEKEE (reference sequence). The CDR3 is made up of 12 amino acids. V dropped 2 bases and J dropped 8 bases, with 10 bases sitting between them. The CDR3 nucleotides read TGTGCCAGCAGCTTCGTCGGGGAAGGCTACACCTTC. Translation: CASSFVGEGYTF.

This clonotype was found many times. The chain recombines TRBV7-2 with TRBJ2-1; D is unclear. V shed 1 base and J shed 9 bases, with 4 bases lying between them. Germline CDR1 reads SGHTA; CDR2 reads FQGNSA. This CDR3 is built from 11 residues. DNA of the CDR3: TGTGCCAGCAGCTTAGTTACTGAGCAGTTCTTC. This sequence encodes CASSLVTEQFF.

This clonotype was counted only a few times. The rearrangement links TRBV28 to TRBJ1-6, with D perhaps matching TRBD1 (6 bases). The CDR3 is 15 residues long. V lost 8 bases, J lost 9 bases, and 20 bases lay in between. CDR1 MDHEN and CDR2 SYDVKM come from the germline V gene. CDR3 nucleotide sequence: TGTGCCAGCTATTCAGGGGCCGTTGGGAGTTCACCCCTCCACTTT. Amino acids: CASYSGAVGSSPLHF.

CDR3 in DNA: TGTGCCAGCAGCGAGGGGGTTGGTGAAGCTTTCTTT. Translating gives CASSEGVGEAFF. The chain uses TRBV9 and TRBJ1-1; D possibly corresponds to TRBD1 (6 bases). Germline CDR1 and CDR2: SGDLS and YYNGEE. V was cut by 3 bases and J by 7 bases, with 10 bases left in between. This CDR3 is 12 amino acids long.

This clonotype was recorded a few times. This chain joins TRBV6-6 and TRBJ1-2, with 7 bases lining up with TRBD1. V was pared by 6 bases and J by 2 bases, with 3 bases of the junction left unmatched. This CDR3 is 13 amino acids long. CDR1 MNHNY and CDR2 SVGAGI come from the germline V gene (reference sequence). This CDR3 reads CASRPGQNYGYTF. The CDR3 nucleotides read TGTGCCAGCAGGCCGGGACAGAACTATGGCTACACCTTC.

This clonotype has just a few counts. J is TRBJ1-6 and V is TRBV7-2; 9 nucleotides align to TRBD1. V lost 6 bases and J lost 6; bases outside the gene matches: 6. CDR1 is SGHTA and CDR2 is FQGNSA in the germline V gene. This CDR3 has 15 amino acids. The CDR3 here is CASSQQGALNSPLHF. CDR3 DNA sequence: TGTGCCAGCAGTCAACAGGGGGCTCTTAATTCACCCCTCCACTTT. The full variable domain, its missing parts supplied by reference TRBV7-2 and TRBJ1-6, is GAGVSQSPSNKVTEKGKDVELRCDPISGHTALYWYRQSLGQGLEFLIYFQGNSAPDKSGLPSDRFSAERTGGSVSTLTIQRTQQEDSAVYLCASSQQGALNSPLHFGNGTRLTVT.

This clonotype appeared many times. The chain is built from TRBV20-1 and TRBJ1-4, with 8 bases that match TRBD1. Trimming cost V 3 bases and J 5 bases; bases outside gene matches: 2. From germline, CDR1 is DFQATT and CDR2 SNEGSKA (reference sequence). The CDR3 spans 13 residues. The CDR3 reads CSARRQGNEKLFF. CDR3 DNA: TGCAGTGCTAGGCGACAGGGGAATGAAAAACTGTTTTTT.

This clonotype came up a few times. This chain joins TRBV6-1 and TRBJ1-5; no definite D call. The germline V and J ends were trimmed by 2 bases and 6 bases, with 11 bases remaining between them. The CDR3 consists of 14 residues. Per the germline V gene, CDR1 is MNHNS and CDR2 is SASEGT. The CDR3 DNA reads TGTGCCAGCAGTGAACCCGCAACGCGTCAGCCCCAGCATTTT. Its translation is CASSEPATRQPQHF.

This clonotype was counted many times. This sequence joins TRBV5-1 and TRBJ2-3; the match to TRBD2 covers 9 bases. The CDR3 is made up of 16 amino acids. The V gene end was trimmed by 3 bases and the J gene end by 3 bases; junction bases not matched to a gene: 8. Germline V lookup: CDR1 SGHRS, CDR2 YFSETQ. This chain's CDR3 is CASSSGTSGYTDTQYF. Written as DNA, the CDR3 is TGCGCCAGCAGCTCGGGTACTAGCGGGTATACAGATACGCAGTATTTT.

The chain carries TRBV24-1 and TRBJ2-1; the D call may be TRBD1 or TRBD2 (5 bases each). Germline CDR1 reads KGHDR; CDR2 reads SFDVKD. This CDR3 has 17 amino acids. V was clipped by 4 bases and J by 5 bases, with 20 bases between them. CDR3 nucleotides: TGTGCCACCAGTGACCGGGGCCATTTTACCTTTAACAATGAGCAGTTCTTC. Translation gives CATSDRGHFTFNNEQFF.

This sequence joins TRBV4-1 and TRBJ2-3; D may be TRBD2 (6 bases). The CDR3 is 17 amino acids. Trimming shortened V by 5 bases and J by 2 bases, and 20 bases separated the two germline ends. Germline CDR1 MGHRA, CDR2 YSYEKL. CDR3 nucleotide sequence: TGCGCCAGCAGCGATATCTGGGAGAGGAGGGCCACAGATACGCAGTATTTT. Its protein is CASSDIWERRATDTQYF.

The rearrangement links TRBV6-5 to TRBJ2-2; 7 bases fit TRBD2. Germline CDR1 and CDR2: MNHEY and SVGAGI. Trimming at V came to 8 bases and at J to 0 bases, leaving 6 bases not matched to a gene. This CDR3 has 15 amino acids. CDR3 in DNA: TGTGCCAGCCGACGACTAGCCGCGAACACCGGGGAGCTGTTTTTT. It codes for CASRRLAANTGELFF.

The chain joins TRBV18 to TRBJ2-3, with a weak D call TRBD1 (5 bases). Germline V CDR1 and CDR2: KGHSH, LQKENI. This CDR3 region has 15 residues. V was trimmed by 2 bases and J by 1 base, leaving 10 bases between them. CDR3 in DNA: TGTGCCAGCTCACCAAAAGGGGTAGGCACAGATACGCAGTATTTT. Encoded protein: CASSPKGVGTDTQYF.

The CDR3 is CASSLAGLGEQFF. As DNA, the CDR3 is TGTGCCAGCAGCTTAGCGGGTTTAGGTGAGCAGTTCTTC. This chain uses TRBV7-2 with TRBJ2-1; the D is unclear. The CDR3 covers 13 residues. Germline values: CDR1 SGHTA, CDR2 FQGNSA. Between the trimmed V and J ends, which lost 0 bases and 9 bases, there was a span of 9 bases.

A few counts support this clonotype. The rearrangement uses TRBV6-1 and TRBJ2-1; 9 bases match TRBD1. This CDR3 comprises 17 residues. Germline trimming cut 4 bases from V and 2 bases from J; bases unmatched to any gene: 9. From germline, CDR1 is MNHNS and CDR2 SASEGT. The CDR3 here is CASSVTGTGTAYNEQFF. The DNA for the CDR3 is TGTGCCAGCAGTGTTACCGGGACAGGGACTGCCTACAATGAGCAGTTCTTC.

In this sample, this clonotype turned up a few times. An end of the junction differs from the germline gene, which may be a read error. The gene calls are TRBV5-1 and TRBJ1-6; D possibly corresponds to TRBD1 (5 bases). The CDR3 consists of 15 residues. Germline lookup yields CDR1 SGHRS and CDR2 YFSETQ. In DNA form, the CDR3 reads TGCGCCAGAAGCTTGGTCCAGGGTTGGGATTCACCCCTCCACTTT. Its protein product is CARSLVQGWDSPLHF.

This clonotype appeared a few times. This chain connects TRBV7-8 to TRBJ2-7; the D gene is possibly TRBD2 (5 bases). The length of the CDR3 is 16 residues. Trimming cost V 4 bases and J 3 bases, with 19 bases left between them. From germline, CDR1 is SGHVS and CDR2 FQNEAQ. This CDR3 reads CASSSGLEGKVYEQYV. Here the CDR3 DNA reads TGTGCCAGCAGCTCGGGCTTAGAGGGAAAAGTCTACGAGCAGTACGTC.

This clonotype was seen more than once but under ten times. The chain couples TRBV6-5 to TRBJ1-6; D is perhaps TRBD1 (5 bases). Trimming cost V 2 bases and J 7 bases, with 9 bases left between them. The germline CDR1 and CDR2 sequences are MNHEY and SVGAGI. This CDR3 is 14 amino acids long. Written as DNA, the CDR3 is TGTGCCAGCAGTTACGGGACGGGGAATTCACCCCTCCACTTT. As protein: CASSYGTGNSPLHF.

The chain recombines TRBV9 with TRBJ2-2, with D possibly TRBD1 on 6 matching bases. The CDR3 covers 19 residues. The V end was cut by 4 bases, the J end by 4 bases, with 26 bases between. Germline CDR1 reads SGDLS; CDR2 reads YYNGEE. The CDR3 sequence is CASSPILRTERWVTGELFF. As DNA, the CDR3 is TGTGCCAGCAGCCCCATACTACGGACAGAGCGATGGGTCACCGGGGAGCTGTTTTTT.

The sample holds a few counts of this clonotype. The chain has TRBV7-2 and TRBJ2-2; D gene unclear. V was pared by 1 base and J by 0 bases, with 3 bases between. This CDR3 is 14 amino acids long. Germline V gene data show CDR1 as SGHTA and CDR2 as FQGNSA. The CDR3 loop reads CASSLGSNTGELFF. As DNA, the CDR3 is TGTGCCAGCAGCTTAGGTTCGAACACCGGGGAGCTGTTTTTT.

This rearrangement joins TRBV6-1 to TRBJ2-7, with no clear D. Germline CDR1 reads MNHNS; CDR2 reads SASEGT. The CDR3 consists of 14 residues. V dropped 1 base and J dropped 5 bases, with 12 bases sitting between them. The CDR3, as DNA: TGTGCCAGCAGTGAAGTTGCGACAAAAGACGAGCAGTACGTC. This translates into CASSEVATKDEQYV.